A selection of T cell receptor beta chains follows, all from one sample in a study of T-cell memory formation after mild COVID-19. One entry per CDR3 protein results from TCRdb running MiXCR on the 5' RACE reads. The sample lists around 340,000 distinct CDR3 sequences; over 10% were seen once. The sequencing input was PBMCs or a T cell subset sorted from them (not recorded which). Receptors were obtained from a man aged 18 to 29 who had mild COVID-19 (a few samples of this study predate the infection). Cell type and time point are not known. Each CDR3 is given with its conserved first and last residue. A D gene is named only where the DNA matches it firmly. The size of a clone is reported for some rows only, either as once, few or many, or as a class for expanded clones.

j_call clone_size v_call d_call cdr3_aa cdr3_nt
TRBJ1-2 NA TRBV20-1 TRBD1 CSARDIPTGGYYGYTF TGCAGTGCTAGAGATATTCCCACAGGGGGCTACTATGGCTACACCTTC
TRBJ1-2 NA TRBV4-2 NA CASSQEPGVEYGYTF TGTGCCAGCAGCCAAGAACCGGGAGTAGAGTATGGCTACACCTTC
TRBJ1-5 many TRBV6-5 TRBD1 CASSWTGSSNQPQHF TGTGCCAGCAGTTGGACAGGGTCAAGCAATCAGCCCCAGCATTTT
TRBJ2-1 many TRBV28 NA CASEAGQNEQFF TGTGCCAGCGAGGCAGGGCAAAATGAGCAGTTCTTC
TRBJ1-1 NA TRBV7-6 NA CASSLAGTANTEAFF TGTGCCAGCAGCTTAGCCGGGACGGCGAACACTGAAGCTTTCTTT
TRBJ1-1 few TRBV18 NA CASSTGTQAFF TGTGCCAGCTCAACCGGGACACAAGCTTTCTTT
TRBJ1-2 few TRBV5-6 NA CASSFDSYGYTF TGTGCCAGCAGCTTCGACAGCTATGGCTACACCTTC
TRBJ2-3 few TRBV10-3 TRBD2 CAISESRLAVSTDTQYF TGTGCCATCAGTGAGTCCCGACTAGCGGTTAGCACAGATACGCAGTATTTT
TRBJ1-2 many TRBV5-1 NA CASSLSGDSGGANYGYTF TGCGCCAGCAGCTTGTCCGGAGACTCAGGAGGAGCTAACTATGGCTACACCTTC
TRBJ2-1 many TRBV4-2 NA CASSREGINNEQFF TGTGCCAGCAGCCGCGAAGGGATAAACAATGAGCAGTTCTTC
TRBJ2-3 few TRBV7-8 NA CASSFYGPAPSDTQYF TGTGCCAGCAGCTTTTACGGACCCGCGCCGTCAGATACGCAGTATTTT
TRBJ2-1 NA TRBV11-2 NA CASSLEMPVGYNEQFF TGTGCCAGCAGCTTAGAGATGCCTGTTGGCTACAATGAGCAGTTCTTC
TRBJ2-3 few TRBV7-6 NA CASSPTSPYPSTDTQYF TGTGCCAGCAGCCCTACTAGTCCTTACCCTAGCACAGATACGCAGTATTTT
TRBJ2-5 NA TRBV6-6 TRBD2 CASSPSGGETQYF TGTGCCAGCAGTCCTTCGGGAGGCGAGACCCAGTACTTC
TRBJ2-2 few TRBV29-1 NA CSVEAARTGELFF TGCAGCGTTGAGGCAGCTCGTACCGGGGAGCTGTTTTTT
TRBJ2-7 NA TRBV7-3 TRBD1 CASGPGQGEQYF TGTGCTAGCGGGCCGGGACAGGGCGAGCAGTACTTC
TRBJ2-3 few TRBV11-2 NA CASSLEVGGPDTQYF TGTGCCAGCAGCTTAGAAGTAGGGGGTCCAGATACGCAGTATTTT
TRBJ2-6 few TRBV12-3/TRBV12-4 NA CASERSSGANVLTF TGTGCCAGCGAAAGGAGCTCTGGGGCCAACGTCCTGACTTTC
TRBJ2-1 NA TRBV4-2 NA CASSPETIRRPYNEQFF TGTGCCAGCAGCCCAGAGACGATCCGGCGCCCCTACAATGAGCAGTTCTTC
TRBJ2-1 few TRBV5-1 TRBD2 CASSLGLATDEQFF TGCGCCAGCAGCTTAGGACTAGCGACGGATGAGCAGTTCTTC
TRBJ1-4 NA TRBV25-1 TRBD1 CASSAGQVEKLFF TGTGCCAGCAGTGCCGGACAGGTTGAAAAACTGTTTTTT
TRBJ2-1 many TRBV12-3/TRBV12-4 TRBD1 CASSSGGANEQFF TGTGCCAGCTCCTCAGGGGGAGCCAATGAGCAGTTCTTC
TRBJ2-7 NA TRBV7-2 TRBD2 CASSLGWKRGGSYEQYF TGTGCCAGCAGCTTAGGTTGGAAGCGGGGGGGTTCCTACGAGCAGTACTTC
TRBJ1-5 NA TRBV20-1 TRBD1 CSARLTGGRQPQHF TGCAGTGCTAGACTGACAGGGGGTCGGCAGCCCCAGCATTTT
TRBJ1-1 many TRBV4-2 NA CASSIPRAWNTEAFF TGTGCCAGCAGCATTCCGAGGGCATGGAACACTGAAGCTTTCTTT
TRBJ2-2 NA TRBV27 NA CASSLEWTGELFF TGTGCCAGCAGTCTCGAGTGGACCGGGGAGCTGTTTTTT
TRBJ2-5 NA TRBV11-2 NA CASSPQLAAQYF TGTGCCAGCAGCCCCCAACTAGCCGCCCAGTACTTC
TRBJ2-7 many TRBV7-3 NA CASTQEVEISSSYEQYF TGTGCCAGCACCCAGGAGGTGGAGATTTCGAGCTCCTACGAGCAGTACTTC
TRBJ2-1 few TRBV5-1 TRBD2 CASSLLPSGDNEQFF TGCGCCAGCAGCTTGTTACCTAGCGGGGACAATGAGCAGTTCTTC
TRBJ1-6 many TRBV27 NA CASSVRNNSPLHF TGTGCCAGCAGTGTCCGGAATAATTCACCCCTCCACTTT
TRBJ1-3 few TRBV3-1 NA CASSQGKRANTIYF TGTGCCAGCAGCCAGGGGAAAAGAGCAAACACCATATATTTT
TRBJ1-4 NA TRBV12-3/TRBV12-4 NA CASRVLDPPTNEKLFF TGTGCCAGCAGAGTCCTGGACCCCCCAACTAATGAAAAACTGTTTTTT
TRBJ2-3 few TRBV7-3 NA CASSREREDTQYF TGTGCCAGCAGCAGGGAAAGGGAAGATACGCAGTATTTT
TRBJ2-2 NA TRBV5-1 NA CASSASPTWSSNTGELFF TGCGCCAGCAGCGCGTCCCCGACCTGGAGCTCAAACACCGGGGAGCTGTTTTTT
TRBJ2-1 NA TRBV3-1 NA CASSQEAGYNEQFF TGTGCCAGCAGCCAAGAGGCGGGGTACAATGAGCAGTTCTTC
TRBJ2-1 few TRBV7-8 NA CASSRGSNEQFF TGTGCCAGCAGCAGGGGGAGCAATGAGCAGTTCTTC
TRBJ1-2 few TRBV30 NA CAQGQLGSGYTF TGTGCCCAGGGCCAGCTGGGGAGCGGCTACACCTTC
TRBJ2-3 few TRBV5-1 NA CASSFSPTNTDTQYF TGCGCCAGCAGCTTCAGCCCAACGAACACAGATACGCAGTATTTT
TRBJ2-1 few TRBV5-1 TRBD2 CASGKTSGGYNEQFF TGCGCCAGCGGAAAGACTAGCGGGGGGTACAATGAGCAGTTCTTC
TRBJ2-2 few TRBV24-1 NA CATSGESRELFF TGTGCCACCAGTGGCGAGTCCCGGGAGCTGTTTTTT
TRBJ2-3 NA TRBV3-1 NA CASSQSDGGYTQYF TGTGCCAGCAGCCAATCAGACGGGGGATATACGCAGTATTTT
TRBJ1-1 NA TRBV4-1 NA CASSQDRGTEAFF TGCGCCAGCAGCCAAGATCGCGGGACCGAAGCTTTCTTT
TRBJ1-2 many TRBV7-2 NA CASSRNQGNYGYTF TGTGCCAGCAGCAGAAACCAGGGGAACTATGGCTACACCTTC
TRBJ2-3 few TRBV5-4 NA CASRHDPDGRTDTQYF TGTGCCAGCAGACATGACCCTGATGGCCGGACAGATACGCAGTATTTT
TRBJ1-5 NA TRBV23-1 TRBD1 CASRRRGQGTQPQHF TGCGCCAGCAGGAGACGAGGACAGGGAACTCAGCCCCAGCATTTT
TRBJ1-2 NA TRBV5-1 NA CASSTGPSWGYTF TGCGCCAGCAGCACGGGACCATCTTGGGGCTACACCTTC
TRBJ2-5 NA TRBV7-6 NA CASSYGGLGETQYF TGTGCCAGCAGCTACGGGGGCCTGGGAGAGACCCAGTACTTC
TRBJ2-3 few TRBV4-1 NA CASARSDTQYF TGCGCCAGCGCCCGGAGTGATACGCAGTATTTT
TRBJ2-5 NA TRBV5-1 TRBD1 CASSLEQGGVRETQYF TGCGCCAGCAGCTTGGAACAGGGGGGCGTCCGAGAGACCCAGTACTTC
TRBJ2-1 NA TRBV27 NA CASSLNRGGDEQFF TGTGCCAGCAGTTTGAACAGGGGAGGGGATGAGCAGTTCTTC
TRBJ2-5 few TRBV11-2 NA CASSLVSVGGPMRETQYF TGTGCCAGCAGCTTAGTTTCGGTCGGGGGCCCCATGCGCGAGACCCAGTACTTC
TRBJ2-5 few TRBV29-1 NA CSVGRLAWRETQYF TGCAGCGTTGGGAGGCTCGCGTGGCGCGAGACCCAGTACTTC
TRBJ2-1 many TRBV28 NA CAIRGISSYNEQFF TGTGCGATCCGGGGGATTAGCTCCTACAATGAGCAGTTCTTC
TRBJ1-1 many TRBV3-1 NA CASSQVASNTEAFF TGTGCCAGCAGCCAAGTCGCATCAAACACTGAAGCTTTCTTT
TRBJ1-3 NA TRBV4-3 TRBD1 CASSLDREGAGNTIYF TGCGCCAGCAGCCTAGACAGGGAGGGGGCTGGAAACACCATATATTTT
TRBJ1-6 few TRBV12-3/TRBV12-4 NA CASTPQGLGPLHF TGTGCCAGCACCCCCCAGGGTTTAGGACCCCTCCACTTT
TRBJ2-2 many TRBV12-3/TRBV12-4 NA CASRGGHTGELFF TGTGCCAGCAGGGGCGGGCACACCGGGGAGCTGTTTTTT
TRBJ2-3 NA TRBV6-6 TRBD2 CASSYAGGDTQYF TGTGCCAGCAGCTACGCGGGGGGGGATACGCAGTATTTT
TRBJ1-2 few TRBV7-2 TRBD1 CASRGTVGYTF TGTGCCAGCAGAGGGACAGTTGGCTACACCTTC